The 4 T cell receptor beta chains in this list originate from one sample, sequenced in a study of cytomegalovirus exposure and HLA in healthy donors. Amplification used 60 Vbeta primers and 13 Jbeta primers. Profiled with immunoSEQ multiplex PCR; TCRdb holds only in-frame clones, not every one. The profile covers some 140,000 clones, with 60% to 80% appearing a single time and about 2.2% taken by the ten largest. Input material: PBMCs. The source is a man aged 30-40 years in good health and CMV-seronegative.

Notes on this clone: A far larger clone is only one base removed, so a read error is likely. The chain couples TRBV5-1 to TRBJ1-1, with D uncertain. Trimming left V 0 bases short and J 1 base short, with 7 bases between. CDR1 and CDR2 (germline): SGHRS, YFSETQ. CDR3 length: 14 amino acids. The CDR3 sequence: CASSLGPSNTEAFF. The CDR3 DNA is TGCGCCAGCAGCTTGGGTCCGTCGAACACTGAAGCTTTCTTT.

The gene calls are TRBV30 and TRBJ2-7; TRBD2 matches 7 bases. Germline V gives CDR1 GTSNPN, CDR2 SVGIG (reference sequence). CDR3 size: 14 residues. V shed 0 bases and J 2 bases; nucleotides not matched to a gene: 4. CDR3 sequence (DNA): TGTGCCTGGAGTGTACGACTAGCAGCCTACGAGCAGTACTTC. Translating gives CAWSVRLAAYEQYF.

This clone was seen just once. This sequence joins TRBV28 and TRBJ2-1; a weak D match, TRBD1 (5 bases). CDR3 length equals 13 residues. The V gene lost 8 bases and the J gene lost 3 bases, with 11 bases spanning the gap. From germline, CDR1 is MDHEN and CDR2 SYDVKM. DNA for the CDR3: TGTGCCAGCGGTTCAGGGAACTACAATGAGCAGTTCTTC. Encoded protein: CASGSGNYNEQFF.

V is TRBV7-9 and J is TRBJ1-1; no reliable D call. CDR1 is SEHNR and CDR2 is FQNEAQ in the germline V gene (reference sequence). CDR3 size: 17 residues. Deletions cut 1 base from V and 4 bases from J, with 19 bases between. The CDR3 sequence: CASSLDQAVHGSTEAFF. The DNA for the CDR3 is TGTGCCAGCAGCTTAGACCAGGCCGTGCACGGGAGCACTGAAGCTTTCTTT.